The clone carrying this T cell receptor beta chain was counted a few times. The antigen remains unidentified. This specimen comes from a study of regulatory T cells in long-lasting Graves disease. Time point here: newly diagnosed GD, antithyroid drugs for less than 3 months. There was RNA extracted from PBMCs, and the TCR library was made from it. The germline V gene encodes CDR1 SGHTA and CDR2 FQGNSA. The V and J ends lost 5 bases and 0 bases respectively, with 11 bases between them. This CDR3 has 15 amino acids. General study findings and limits: With persistent disease, TRBV28, TRBJ1-2 and TRBJ2-5 were the favored segments.

Arm-PCR of CDR3 regions and iRepertoire HTBI primers were the basis on which TCR beta libraries were built. TCRdb re-derived calls from the multiplex PCR reads in MiXCR, one entry per CDR3 protein. The table records roughly 400,000 distinct CDR3 sequences, approximately 16% of them present only once. These data also featured in a second study, about T cells in Graves' hyperthyroidism and ophthalmopathy.

V gene TRBV7-2 combines with J gene TRBJ1-5; D possibly corresponds to TRBD1 (5 bases). This sample comprised peripheral blood mononuclear cells (PBMCs), obtained at new diagnosis, from a patient treated with antithyroid drugs. The TCR sequence derives from a woman aged 40 to 49 with Graves disease. The CDR3 DNA is TGTGCCAGCAGCAACGGGGGGTATAGCAATCAGCCCCAGCATTTT. Encoded protein: CASSNGGYSNQPQHF. Full variable domain (rest looked up from reference TRBV7-2 and TRBJ1-5): GAGVSQSPSNKVTEKGKDVELRCDPISGHTALYWYRQSLGQGLEFLIYFQGNSAPDKSGLPSDRFSAERTGGSVSTLTIQRTQQEDSAVYLCASSNGGYSNQPQHFGDGTRLSIL.